This entry is about one TCR beta chain. Its antigen is not identified. Trimming cost V 0 bases and J 0 bases, with 19 bases left between them. Germline loops: CDR1 DFQATT, CDR2 SNEGSKA (reference sequence). The CDR3 length is 18 residues. The data stem from a study of T cell repertoires in cytomegalovirus infection. Background on the study: Peptides in the study included HLA-C-restricted and HLA-B-restricted CMV epitopes.

TCRdb called the reads again in MiXCR, with one record for every CDR3 protein. Here the sample spans about a million distinct CDR3 sequences, around 32% being singletons. General study results and limits: In two of eight donors, the top clonotype was HLA-C-restricted CMV-specific. Summed frequency of shared TCR beta families picked out CMV carriers who also had the relevant HLA.

The receptor was derived from a human donor in good health (CMV status not recorded). Some clones in this sample may be carry-over from other donors' samples. Sequencing used cultured CD8+ T cells from PBMCs, obtained from culture after CMV antigen stimulation. V is TRBV20-1 and J is TRBJ2-3; perhaps TRBD2 as D (7 bases). The CDR3 DNA follows: TGCAGTGCTAGAGATCGTGGGGGGGCCCCACTAAGCACAGATACGCAGTATTTT. It is translated as CSARDRGGAPLSTDTQYF.